Given below is one T cell receptor beta chain in context. As yet, its antigen is unknown. This entry is derived from a study of T-cell reconstitution after alpha-beta-depleted transplantation in children. General study findings and limits: Several hundred expanded graft clones reportedly supplied alpha-beta T cells about two months after transplant. T-cell counts and diversity at one year post-transplant came mainly from newly produced T cells. Some patients showed high day-60 TCRbeta diversity, which derived from surviving recipient T cells and thymic progenitors.

Germline CDR1 is LGHNA and CDR2 is YSLEER. Trimming left V 4 bases short and J 7 bases short, with 20 bases between. The CDR3 is made up of 16 amino acids. Preparing the TCRbeta library involved the use of unique molecular identifiers. Via MiXCR, TCRdb re-called the PCR reads, giving one row per CDR3 protein. The profile shows hundreds of thousands of distinct CDR3 sequences, roughly 23% of them singletons. The sequenced sample was PBMCs, mostly from graft donor cells, obtained 360 days after TCRalphabeta/CD19-depleted stem cell transplant. This receptor was identified in a boy under three years old who had a stem cell transplant for acute myeloid leukemia, so the T cells may come from the graft donor. V usage is TRBV4-3 and J usage is TRBJ2-1; D is possibly TRBD1 (5 bases). The CDR3 sequence: CASSPQAWGPGNEQFF. The CDR3 nucleotides are TGCGCCAGCAGCCCCCAGGCGTGGGGCCCTGGTAATGAGCAGTTCTTC.